Sequencing of this TCR beta chain was carried out in a study of T cell repertoires in cytomegalovirus infection. One entry per CDR3 protein, called by TCRdb with MiXCR from the reads. The sample holds approximately 160,000 distinct CDR3 sequences, 17% seen once. This clonotype was observed a handful of times. This CDR3 comprises 13 residues. The V gene's germline CDR1 is SGDLS and CDR2 YYNGEE. V was trimmed by 1 base and J by 4 bases, leaving 8 bases between them. This rearrangement joins TRBV9 to TRBJ1-2; unclear D gene. The TCR sequence derives from a human donor in good health (CMV status not recorded). Some clones in this sample may be carry-over from other donors' samples. Sequencing was carried out using CD8+ T cells from PBMCs. The CDR3 sequence is CASSVSTSYGYTF. The CDR3 DNA follows: TGTGCCAGCAGCGTATCCACCTCCTATGGCTACACCTTC.